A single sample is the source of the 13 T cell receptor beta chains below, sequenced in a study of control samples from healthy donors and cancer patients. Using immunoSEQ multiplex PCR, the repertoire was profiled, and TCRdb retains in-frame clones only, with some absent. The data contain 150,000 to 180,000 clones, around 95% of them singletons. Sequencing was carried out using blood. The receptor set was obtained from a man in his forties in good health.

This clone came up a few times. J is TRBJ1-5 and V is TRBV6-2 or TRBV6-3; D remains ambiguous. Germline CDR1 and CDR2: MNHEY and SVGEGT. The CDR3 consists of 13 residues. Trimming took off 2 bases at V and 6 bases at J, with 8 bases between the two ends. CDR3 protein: CASSYNHIQPQHF. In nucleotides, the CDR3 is TGTGCCAGCAGTTACAACCACATTCAGCCCCAGCATTTT.

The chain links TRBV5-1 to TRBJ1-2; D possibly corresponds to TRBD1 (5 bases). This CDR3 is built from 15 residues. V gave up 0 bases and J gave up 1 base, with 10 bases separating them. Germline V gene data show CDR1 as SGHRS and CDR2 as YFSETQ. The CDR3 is CASSLAGNHNYGYTF. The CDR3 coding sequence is TGCGCCAGCAGCTTGGCAGGGAACCATAACTATGGCTACACCTTC.

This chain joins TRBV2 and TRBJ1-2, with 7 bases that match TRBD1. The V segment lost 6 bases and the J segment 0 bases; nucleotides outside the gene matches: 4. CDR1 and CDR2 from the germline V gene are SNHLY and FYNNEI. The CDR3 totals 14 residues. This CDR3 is CASSPGQANYGYTF. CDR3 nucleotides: TGTGCCAGCAGCCCAGGACAGGCTAACTATGGCTACACCTTC.

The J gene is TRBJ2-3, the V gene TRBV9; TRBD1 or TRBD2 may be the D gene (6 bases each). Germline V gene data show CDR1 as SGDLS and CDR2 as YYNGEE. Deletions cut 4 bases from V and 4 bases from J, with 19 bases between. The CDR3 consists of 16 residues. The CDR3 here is CASSSPLGGQADTQYF. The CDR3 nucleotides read TGTGCCAGCAGCTCCCCTCTTGGGGGGCAAGCAGATACGCAGTATTTT. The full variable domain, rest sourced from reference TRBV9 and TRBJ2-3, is DSGVTQTPKHLITATGQRVTLRCSPRSGDLSVYWYQQSLDQGLQFLIQYYNGEERAKGNILERFSAQQFPDLHSELNLSSLELGDSALYFCASSSPLGGQADTQYFGPGTRLTVL.

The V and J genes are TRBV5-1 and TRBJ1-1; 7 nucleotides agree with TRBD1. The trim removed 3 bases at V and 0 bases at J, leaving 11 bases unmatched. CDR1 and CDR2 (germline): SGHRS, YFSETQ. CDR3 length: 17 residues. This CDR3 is CASSSRQGGLMNTEAFF. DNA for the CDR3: TGCGCCAGCAGCTCTCGGCAGGGGGGTCTAATGAACACTGAAGCTTTCTTT.

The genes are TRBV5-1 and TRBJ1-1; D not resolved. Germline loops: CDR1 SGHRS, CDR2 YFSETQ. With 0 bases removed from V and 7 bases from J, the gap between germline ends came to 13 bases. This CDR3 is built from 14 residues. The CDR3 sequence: CASSLAGMTYEAFF. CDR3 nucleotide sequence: TGCGCCAGCAGCTTGGCGGGGATGACGTATGAAGCTTTCTTT.

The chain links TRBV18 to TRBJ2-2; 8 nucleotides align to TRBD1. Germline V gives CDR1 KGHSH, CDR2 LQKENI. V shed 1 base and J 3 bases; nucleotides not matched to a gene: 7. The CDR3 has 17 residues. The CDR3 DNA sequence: TGTGCCAGCTCACCACGGACAGGGCGCGGGTACACCGGGGAGCTGTTTTTT. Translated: CASSPRTGRGYTGELFF.

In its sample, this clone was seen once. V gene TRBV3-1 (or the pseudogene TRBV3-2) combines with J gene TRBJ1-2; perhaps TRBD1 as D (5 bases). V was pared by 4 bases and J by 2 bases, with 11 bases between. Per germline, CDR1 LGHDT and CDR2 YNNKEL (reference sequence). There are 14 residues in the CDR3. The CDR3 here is CASSRGRDNYGYTF. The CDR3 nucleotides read TGTGCCAGCAGCCGCGGACGGGACAACTATGGCTACACCTTC.

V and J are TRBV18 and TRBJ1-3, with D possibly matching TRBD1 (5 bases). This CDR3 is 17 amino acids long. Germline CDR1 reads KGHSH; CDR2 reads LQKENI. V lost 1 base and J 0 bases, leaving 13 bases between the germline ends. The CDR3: CASSPLETAISGNTIYF. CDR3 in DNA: TGTGCCAGCTCACCACTCGAGACAGCGATCTCTGGAAACACCATATATTTT.

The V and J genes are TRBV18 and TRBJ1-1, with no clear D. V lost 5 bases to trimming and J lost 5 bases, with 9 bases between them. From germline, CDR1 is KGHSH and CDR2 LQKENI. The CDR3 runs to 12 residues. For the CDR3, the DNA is TGTGCCAGCTCATACGGTAATACTGAAGCTTTCTTT. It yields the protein CASSYGNTEAFF. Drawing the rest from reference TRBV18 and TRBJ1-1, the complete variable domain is NAGVMQNPRHLVRRRGQEARLRCSPMKGHSHVYWYRQLPEEGLKFMVYLQKENIIDESGMPKERFSAEFPKEGPSILRIQQVVRGDSAAYFCASSYGNTEAFFGQGTRLTVV.

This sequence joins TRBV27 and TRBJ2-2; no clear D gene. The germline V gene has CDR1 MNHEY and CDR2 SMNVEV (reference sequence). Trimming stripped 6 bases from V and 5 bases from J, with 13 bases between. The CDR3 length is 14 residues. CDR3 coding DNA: TGTGCCAGCAGCAACTTCGGAAAGACCGGGGAGCTGTTTTTT. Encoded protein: CASSNFGKTGELFF.

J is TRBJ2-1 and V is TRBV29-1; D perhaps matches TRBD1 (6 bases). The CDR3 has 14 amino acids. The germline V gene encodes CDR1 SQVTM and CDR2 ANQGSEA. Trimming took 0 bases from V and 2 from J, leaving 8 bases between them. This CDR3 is CSVEDRDTYNEQFF. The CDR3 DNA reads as TGCAGCGTTGAAGACCGGGACACCTACAATGAGCAGTTCTTC.

The CDR3 DNA reads as TGTGCCAGCAGTGGATTAATAGGCAATCAGCCCCAGCATTTT. Residues: CASSGLIGNQPQHF. V is TRBV2 and J is TRBJ1-5; no firm D call. The germline V and J ends were trimmed by 4 bases and 2 bases, with 9 bases remaining between them. The CDR3 covers 14 residues. Germline V CDR1 and CDR2: SNHLY, FYNNEI.